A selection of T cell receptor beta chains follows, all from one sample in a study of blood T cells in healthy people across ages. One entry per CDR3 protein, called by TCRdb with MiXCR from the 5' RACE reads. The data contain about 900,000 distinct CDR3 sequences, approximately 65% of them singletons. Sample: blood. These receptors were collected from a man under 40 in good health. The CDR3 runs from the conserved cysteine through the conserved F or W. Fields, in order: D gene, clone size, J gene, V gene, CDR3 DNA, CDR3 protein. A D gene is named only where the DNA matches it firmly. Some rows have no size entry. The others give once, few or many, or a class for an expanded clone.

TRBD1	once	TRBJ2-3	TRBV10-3	TGTGCCATCAGTGGGCGAGGACAGGCGAGCACAGATACGCAGTATTTT	CAISGRGQASTDTQYF
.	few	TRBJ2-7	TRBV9	TGTGCCAGCAGCGTAGAACCGGCCTACGAGCAGTACTTC	CASSVEPAYEQYF
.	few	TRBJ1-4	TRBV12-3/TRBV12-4	TGTGCCAGCAGACCCTGGACAGTCGGGGAAAAACTGTTTTTT	CASRPWTVGEKLFF
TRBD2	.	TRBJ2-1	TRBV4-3	TGCGCCAGCAGCCAGGCAACTAGCGGTATTCACAATGAGCAGTTCTTC	CASSQATSGIHNEQFF
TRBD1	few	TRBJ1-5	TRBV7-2	TGTGCCAGCAGCCCGGGACAGGGGAAGAATCAGCCCCAGCATTTT	CASSPGQGKNQPQHF
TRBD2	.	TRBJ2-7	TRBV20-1	TGCAGTGCCAGACTAGCGGCCACCTACGAGCAGTACTTC	CSARLAATYEQYF
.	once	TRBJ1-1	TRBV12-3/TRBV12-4	TGTGCCAGCAGTTATGGGCGGGGGGACACTGAAGCTTTCTTT	CASSYGRGDTEAFF
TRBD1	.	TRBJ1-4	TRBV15	TGTGCCACCAGCACCTCCGGGACAGGGGTGGGTTTCGAAAAACTGTTTTTT	CATSTSGTGVGFEKLFF
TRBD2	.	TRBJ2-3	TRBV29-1	TGCAGCGTTGAACCAGCGGGGGGGCCGGATACGCAGTATTTT	CSVEPAGGPDTQYF
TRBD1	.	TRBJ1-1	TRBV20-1	TGCAGTGCTAAACAGGGGATAACTGAAGCTTTCTTT	CSAKQGITEAFF
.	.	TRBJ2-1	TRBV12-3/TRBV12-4	TGTGCCAGCAGTATACGGGAGCTGAATGAGCAGTTCTTC	CASSIRELNEQFF
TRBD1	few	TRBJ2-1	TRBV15	TGTGCCACCAGCCCCCGGGACAGGTACAATGAGCAGTTCTTC	CATSPRDRYNEQFF
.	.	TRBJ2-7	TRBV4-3	TGCGCCAGCAGCCACCAACACCAATACTCCTACGAGCAGTACTTC	CASSHQHQYSYEQYF
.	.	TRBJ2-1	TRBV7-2	TGTGCCAGCAGCCTACGGTCGGGCAACAATGAGCAGTTCTTC	CASSLRSGNNEQFF
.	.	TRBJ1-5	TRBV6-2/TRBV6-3	TGTGCCAGCAGTTATAGGTTACGGCCCCAGCATTTT	CASSYRLRPQHF
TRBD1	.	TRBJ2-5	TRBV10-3	TGTGCCATCAGGGGCCAGGGGGCTCTAAAGACCCAGTACTTC	CAIRGQGALKTQYF
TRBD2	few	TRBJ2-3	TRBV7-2	TGTGCCAGCAGCTTAGCTCTAGCGGGGAGCACAGATACGCAGTATTTT	CASSLALAGSTDTQYF
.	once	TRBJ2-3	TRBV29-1	TGCAGCGTCGAGGTAGGACAAGGTCTTCCTAATACGCAGTATTTT	CSVEVGQGLPNTQYF
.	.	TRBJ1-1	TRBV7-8	TGTGCCAGCAGCTTACCTCGCGGGGAGGCTGAAGCTTTCTTT	CASSLPRGEAEAFF
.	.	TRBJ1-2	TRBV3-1	TGTGCCAGCAGCCAAGATTGGCAGGGTAACTATGGCTACACCTTC	CASSQDWQGNYGYTF
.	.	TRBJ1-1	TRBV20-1	TGCAGTATCCGAGAGGCCCTGAACACTGAAGCTTTCTTT	CSIREALNTEAFF
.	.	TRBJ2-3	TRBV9	TGTGCCAGCAGCGTAGGTCTTTCTAGCACAGATACGCAGTATTTT	CASSVGLSSTDTQYF
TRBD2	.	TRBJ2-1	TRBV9	TGTGCCAGCAGCGCTAGCGGGGGTATCTACAATGAGCAGTTCTTC	CASSASGGIYNEQFF
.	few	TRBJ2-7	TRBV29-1	TGCAGCGTGGTGCTAGATGGGTACGAGCAGTACTTC	CSVVLDGYEQYF
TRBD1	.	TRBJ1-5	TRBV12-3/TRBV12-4	TGTGCCAGCAGTTTTTTCCCCCTGGACAGGGATCAGCCCCAGCATTTT	CASSFFPLDRDQPQHF
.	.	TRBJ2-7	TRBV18	TGTGCCAGCTCACCACGGTCCCCAGGGGGGGACGAGCAGTACTTC	CASSPRSPGGDEQYF
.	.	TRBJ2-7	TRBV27	TGTGCCAGCAGGACCCTCGGGGGAGGACGGAGCTACGAGCAGTACTTC	CASRTLGGGRSYEQYF
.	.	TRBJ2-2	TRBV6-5	TGTGCCAGCAGCAACTTTAACACCGGGGAGCTGTTTTTT	CASSNFNTGELFF
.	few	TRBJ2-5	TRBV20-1	TGCAGTGCTAGAGATTTAGCTAACCCGGAGACCCAGTACTTC	CSARDLANPETQYF
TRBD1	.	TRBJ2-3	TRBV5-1	TGCGCCAGCAGCGTGGACAGGGGTGCGGATACGCAGTATTTT	CASSVDRGADTQYF
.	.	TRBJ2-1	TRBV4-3	TGCGCCAGCAGCCAGGAAAGGGGACCCCACAATGAGCAGTTCTTC	CASSQERGPHNEQFF
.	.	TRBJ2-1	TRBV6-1	TGTGCCAGCAGCAGCCCCGGTTTTAGCTCCTACAATGAGCAGTTCTTC	CASSSPGFSSYNEQFF
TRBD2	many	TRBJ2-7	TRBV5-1	TGCGCCAGCAGCTTGGGCTCAAATGCGGGGGGCCCCTACGAGCAGTACTTC	CASSLGSNAGGPYEQYF
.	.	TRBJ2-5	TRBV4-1	TGCGCCAGCAGCCAATTACTAGGCCCGTACGAGCGGTACTTC	CASSQLLGPYERYF
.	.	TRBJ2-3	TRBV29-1	TGCAGCGCCGAACGAGGGGATCTCACAGATACGCAGTATTTT	CSAERGDLTDTQYF